This T cell receptor beta chain was observed in a study of blood T cell repertoires in COVID-19. Study summary: Sites in the United States, Italy and Spain provided acute and convalescent COVID-19 samples. T cells, B-cell-depleted T cells, or PBMCs provided the cDNA or gDNA that served as material.

Authors' data handling: Nucleated cell counts were estimated from reference gene primer amplification. Using immunoSEQ multiplex PCR, the repertoire was profiled, and TCRdb retains in-frame clones only, with some absent. V, J and clone size reflect that table, while D and trimming were determined from the DNA. Of 76,000 or so clones listed, around 90% were seen once; the top ten hold approximately 8%. CDR1 is MDHEN, CDR2 SYDVKM, per germline. V shed 11 bases and J shed 0 bases, with 10 bases lying between them. There are 13 residues in the CDR3. The rearrangement joins TRBV28 to TRBJ1-4; TRBD1 might be the D (6 bases). This TCR came from a man in his thirties or forties with acute or convalescent COVID-19. The sample comprised peripheral blood. CDR3 DNA: TGTGCCGTACAGGGAACAACTAATGAAAAACTGTTTTTT. Its translation: CAVQGTTNEKLFF.